Below, 11 T cell receptor beta chains from the same sample are listed, as sequenced in a study of blood T cell repertoires in COVID-19. The data were produced by immunoSEQ multiplex PCR, yet TCRdb's version contains in-frame clones alone and is incomplete. The top ten clones hold 3.5% to 5.5% of a sample with approximately 89,000 clones, roughly 85% of them seen once. The source material was peripheral blood. The receptors stem from a man between 65 and 79 years old with acute or convalescent COVID-19.

For the CDR3, the DNA is TGTGCCAGCCGAACTAACACAGATACGCAGTATTTT. As protein: CASRTNTDTQYF. This rearrangement joins TRBV28 to TRBJ2-3; the D is unclear. Germline CDR1 and CDR2: MDHEN and SYDVKM. The V end was cut by 8 bases, the J end by 2 bases, with 8 bases between. The CDR3 contains 12 residues.

J is TRBJ2-1 and V is TRBV5-1; 11 nucleotides agree with TRBD1. V gave up 3 bases and J gave up 4 bases; unmatched junction bases: 3. The germline CDR1 and CDR2 sequences are SGHRS and YFSETQ. The CDR3 runs 15 residues. The CDR3 DNA reads TGCGCCAGCAGCTACGGGACAGGGGGTTACAATGAGCAGTTCTTC. Encoded protein: CASSYGTGGYNEQFF.

The rearrangement joins TRBV3-1 (or the pseudogene TRBV3-2) to TRBJ2-3, with 10 bases fitting TRBD2. The germline CDR1 and CDR2 sequences are LGHDT and YNNKEL (reference sequence). The junction had 6 bases not matched to a gene; V was cut back by 4 bases and J by 5 bases. CDR3 length: 15 amino acids. The CDR3 protein is CASSRGTSDVDTQYF. CDR3 nucleotide sequence: TGTGCCAGCAGCCGCGGGACTAGCGACGTAGATACGCAGTATTTT.

V and J are TRBV18 and TRBJ2-2; 8 positions match TRBD2. With V trimmed by 3 bases and J by 6 bases, 3 bases remained unmatched. The CDR3 sequence is 14 residues long. Germline V gene sequence: CDR1 KGHSH, CDR2 LQKENI. This CDR3 reads CASSPGLGSGELFF. DNA of the CDR3: TGTGCCAGCTCACCGGGACTAGGGTCCGGGGAGCTGTTTTTT.

This clone was seen a single time. This chain uses TRBV7-2 with TRBJ2-2; TRBD1 aligns across 7 bases. The CDR3 sequence is 15 residues long. The ends lost 5 bases at V and 0 bases at J; junction bases unmatched: 3. Germline CDR1 and CDR2: SGHTA and FQGNSA. The CDR3 coding sequence is TGTGCCAGCAGCCGGGACAGCTCGAACACCGGGGAGCTGTTTTTT. It yields the protein CASSRDSSNTGELFF.

The rearrangement links TRBV28 to TRBJ1-3; D is ambiguous. The V and J ends lost 6 bases and 5 bases respectively, with 14 bases between them. This CDR3 has 14 amino acids. The germline V gene has CDR1 MDHEN and CDR2 SYDVKM. As DNA, the CDR3 is TGTGCCAGCAGGGGAAAAGAGGGCCGAAACACCATATATTTT. Translating gives CASRGKEGRNTIYF.

The chain combines TRBV6-6 with TRBJ1-1; maybe TRBD1 (6 bases). Germline lookup yields CDR1 MNHNY and CDR2 SVGAGI (reference sequence). Deletions cut 6 bases from V and 1 base from J, with 9 bases between. The CDR3 is 13 residues long. The CDR3 is CASRQGQNTEAFF. CDR3 in DNA: TGTGCCAGCAGACAGGGTCAGAACACTGAAGCTTTCTTT.

A remark on this clone: The sample has other DNA sequences that encode this CDR3 too. The chain links TRBV19 to TRBJ2-3; 11 positions match TRBD2. Unmatched junction bases numbered 6, after V lost 5 bases and J lost 2 bases. This CDR3 has 16 amino acids. Germline CDR1 reads LNHDA; CDR2 reads SQIVND (reference sequence). In DNA, the CDR3 is TGTGCCAGTAGTCCCCGGACTAGCGGGTTCACAGATACGCAGTATTTT. It codes for CASSPRTSGFTDTQYF.

V is TRBV5-1 and J is TRBJ1-4, with no clear D. CDR3 length equals 15 residues. Germline CDR1 and CDR2: SGHRS and YFSETQ. Trimming left V 2 bases short and J 8 bases short, with 16 bases between. CDR3 residues: CASSLQPNRGEKLFF. In DNA, the CDR3 is TGCGCCAGCAGCTTACAGCCTAACCGAGGGGAAAAACTGTTTTTT. The full variable domain, completed using reference TRBV5-1 and TRBJ1-4, is KAGVTQTPRYLIKTRGQQVTLSCSPISGHRSVSWYQQTPGQGLQFLFEYFSETQRNKGNFPGRFSGRQFSNSRSEMNVSTLELGDSALYLCASSLQPNRGEKLFFGSGTQLSVL.

There are a few counts of this clone. The chain links TRBV5-6 to TRBJ1-2; D ambiguous. Trimming removed 1 base at V and 7 bases at J, with 14 bases between. Germline values: CDR1 SGHDT, CDR2 YYEEEE. The CDR3 contains 14 residues. CDR3 nucleotides: TGTGCCAGCAGCTTGTTAAGAGAAAGCTCTGGCTACACCTTC. This sequence encodes CASSLLRESSGYTF.

The rearrangement joins TRBV30 to TRBJ1-4; D gene ambiguous. Trimming stripped 7 bases from V and 5 bases from J, with 17 bases between. The CDR3 has 14 residues. Germline V gene data show CDR1 as GTSNPN and CDR2 as SVGIG (reference sequence). CDR3 amino acids: CAFTPLPTNEKLFF. The CDR3 nucleotides read TGTGCCTTTACTCCCCTCCCTACCAATGAAAAACTGTTTTTT. Drawing the rest from reference TRBV30 and TRBJ1-4, the complete variable domain is SQTIHQWPATLVQPVGSPLSLECTVEGTSNPNLYWYRQAAGRGLQLLFYSVGIGQISSEVPQNLSASRPQDRQFILSSKKLLLSDSGFYLCAFTPLPTNEKLFFGSGTQLSVL.